One sample yielded the 30 T cell receptor beta chains listed below, sequenced in a study of regulatory T cells in long-lasting Graves disease. Arm-PCR of CDR3 regions with iRepertoire HTBI primers generated TCR beta libraries. TCRdb redid the calling of the multiplex PCR reads with MiXCR, one entry per CDR3 protein. The data hold 700,000 or so distinct CDR3 sequences, with around 30% observed a single time. Time point of the sample: persistent/refractory GD, antithyroid drugs over 5 years with positive TRAb. RNA isolated from PBMCs was used to make the TCR library. Specimen: peripheral blood mononuclear cells (PBMCs), collected when the disease was refractory, from a patient treated with antithyroid drugs. The receptors shown here come from a female donor with Graves disease.

The chain joins TRBV7-2 to TRBJ1-5; TRBD1 matches 7 bases. CDR3 size: 16 residues. The ends lost 3 bases at V and 6 bases at J; junction bases unmatched: 11. From germline, CDR1 is SGHTA and CDR2 FQGNSA. The CDR3 bases are TGTGCCAGCAGCTTCCTTTGGACAGGAGCCCCTCAGCCCCAGCATTTT. It encodes CASSFLWTGAPQPQHF.

The rearrangement joins TRBV20-1 to TRBJ2-1; TRBD2 matches at 8 bases. This CDR3 contains 14 residues. The ends lost 6 bases at V and 0 bases at J; junction bases unmatched: 4. Germline V CDR1 and CDR2: DFQATT, SNEGSKA (reference sequence). The CDR3 nucleotides are TGCAGTGCCAGGACTAGCCGCTCCTACAATGAGCAGTTCTTC. It specifies CSARTSRSYNEQFF.

This clonotype was observed a handful of times. The gene calls are TRBV27 and TRBJ1-2; 10 bases fit TRBD1. The germline CDR1 and CDR2 sequences are MNHEY and SMNVEV (reference sequence). The CDR3 loop spans 14 amino acids. The V gene end was trimmed by 6 bases and the J gene end by 6 bases; junction bases not matched to a gene: 7. CDR3 loop: CASRSPGTGDGYTF. For the CDR3, the DNA is TGTGCCAGCAGATCCCCCGGGACAGGGGATGGCTACACCTTC.

This clonotype was seen more than once but under ten times. The chain combines TRBV15 with TRBJ1-5, with D perhaps TRBD1 (6 bases). V shed 3 bases and J shed 4 bases, with 25 bases lying between them. The CDR3 has 19 amino acids. Germline lookup yields CDR1 LNHNV and CDR2 YYDKDF (reference sequence). In DNA, the CDR3 is TGTGCCACCAGCAGCCCCCACACGGGGACAAACTATCTGAATCAGCCCCAGCATTTT. It yields the protein CATSSPHTGTNYLNQPQHF.

This rearrangement joins TRBV18 to TRBJ2-1; D may be TRBD2 (5 bases). The length of the CDR3 is 16 residues. Trimming removed 3 bases from V and 0 bases from J, with 12 bases in between. CDR1 and CDR2 (germline): KGHSH, LQKENI. As DNA, the CDR3 is TGTGCCAGCTCACCTCGCCCGGGAATCTCCTACAATGAGCAGTTCTTC. Its protein is CASSPRPGISYNEQFF. Drawing the rest from reference TRBV18 and TRBJ2-1, the complete variable domain is NAGVMQNPRHLVRRRGQEARLRCSPMKGHSHVYWYRQLPEEGLKFMVYLQKENIIDESGMPKERFSAEFPKEGPSILRIQQVVRGDSAAYFCASSPRPGISYNEQFFGPGTRLTVL.

This chain joins TRBV7-9 and TRBJ1-1; 7 bases are shared with TRBD1. With 1 base clipped from V and 11 bases from J, the junction kept 4 bases outside the gene matches. Germline-derived CDR1 and CDR2 are SEHNR and FQNEAQ (reference sequence). CDR3 length equals 12 residues. CDR3 residues: CASSLVGQSAFF. The CDR3 DNA reads TGTGCCAGCAGCTTAGTGGGACAGAGTGCTTTCTTT.

This clonotype has just a few counts. This chain joins TRBV19 and TRBJ1-2; D is ambiguous. The germline CDR1 and CDR2 sequences are LNHDA and SQIVND (reference sequence). This CDR3 is 14 amino acids long. V gave up 9 bases and J gave up 8 bases, with 22 bases separating them. The CDR3 DNA follows: TGTGCCAGCTTCGCGGGGAGAAGGTCGGTAGGCTACACCTTC. Encoded protein: CASFAGRRSVGYTF.

The rearrangement uses TRBV7-9 and TRBJ2-7; the D call may be TRBD1 or TRBD2 (6 bases each). This CDR3 contains 16 residues. The germline gives CDR1 SEHNR, CDR2 FQNEAQ (reference sequence). Deletions cut 1 base from V and 4 bases from J, with 17 bases between. CDR3 coding DNA: TGTGCCAGCAGCTTAGTTGGGGGGCAGGCGAGGTACGAGCAGTACTTC. Protein product: CASSLVGGQARYEQYF.

The V and J genes are TRBV20-1 and TRBJ1-2; tentatively, D is TRBD1 (6 bases). CDR1 DFQATT and CDR2 SNEGSKA come from the germline V gene (reference sequence). The V end lost 1 base, the J end lost 5 bases, and 14 bases lay between the germline ends. CDR3 length equals 14 residues. The CDR3 spells CSARVVGAQYGYTF. CDR3 in DNA: TGCAGTGCTAGAGTAGTGGGGGCGCAGTATGGCTACACCTTC.

The sample holds one count of this clonotype. This sequence joins TRBV19 and TRBJ2-7; the match to TRBD1 covers 9 bases. This CDR3 is 15 amino acids long. In germline, CDR1 is LNHDA, CDR2 SQIVND (reference sequence). After removal of 6 bases from V and 1 base from J, the junction contained 7 bases not matched to a gene. Here the CDR3 DNA reads TGTGCCAGTAGCCCAATAGGACAGGGGTCCTACGAGCAGTACTTC. It translates to CASSPIGQGSYEQYF. Based on the CDR3 plus reference TRBV19 and TRBJ2-7, the full variable domain is DGGITQSPKYLFRKEGQNVTLSCEQNLNHDAMYWYRQDPGQGLRLIYYSQIVNDFQKGDIAEGYSVSREKKESFPLTVTSAQKNPTAFYLCASSPIGQGSYEQYFGPGTRLTVT.

The chain combines TRBV11-1 with TRBJ1-1; no clear D. CDR1 and CDR2 (germline): SGHAT, FQDESV (reference sequence). CDR3 length: 13 residues. Trimming removed 2 bases at V and 4 bases at J, with 8 bases between. CDR3 bases: TGTGCCAGCAGCTTAAACAGCCTCACTGAAGCTTTCTTT. It is translated as CASSLNSLTEAFF. The whole variable domain, filled in from reference TRBV11-1 and TRBJ1-1, reads EAEVAQSPRYKITEKSQAVAFWCDPISGHATLYWYRQILGQGPELLVQFQDESVVDDSQLPKDRFSAERLKGVDSTLKIQPAELGDSAMYLCASSLNSLTEAFFGQGTRLTVV.

The chain has TRBV28 and TRBJ1-1; 8 bases map to TRBD1. V was clipped by 2 bases and J by 7 bases; unmatched bases: 6. Germline V lookup: CDR1 MDHEN, CDR2 SYDVKM. The CDR3 has 14 residues. Here the CDR3 DNA reads TGTGCCAGCAGTTTACCGGGACAGGTGAATGAAGCTTTCTTT. Translating gives CASSLPGQVNEAFF.

This clonotype was seen ten or more times. This chain joins TRBV28 and TRBJ2-5; 9 nucleotides align to TRBD1. CDR1 and CDR2 from the germline V gene are MDHEN and SYDVKM. The CDR3 extends over 15 amino acids. Germline trimming cut 1 base from V and 5 bases from J; bases unmatched to any gene: 5. The CDR3 nucleotides are TGTGCCAGCAGTTTATCGGGGACAGGGAGGGAGACCCAGTACTTC. Translating it yields CASSLSGTGRETQYF.

With respect to this clonotype: An end of the junction does not agree with germline; a read error may underlie this. The V gene is TRBV29-1, the J gene TRBJ1-4, with D unresolved. The CDR3 spans 14 residues. Germline CDR1 and CDR2: SQVTM and ANQGSEA. The CDR3 DNA is TGCAGCGTTGTTGGAATGGAGGGCAATGGAAAACTGTTTTTT. Its protein product is CSVVGMEGNGKLFF.

The chain joins TRBV11-2 to TRBJ2-5, with TRBD2 as a possible D gene (5 bases). The CDR3 spans 14 residues. The germline CDR1 and CDR2 sequences are SGHAT and FQNNGV. V was pared by 1 base and J by 4 bases, with 10 bases between. CDR3 in DNA: TGTGCCAGCAGCTTAGTCAGGACTGGAGAGACCCAGTACTTC. It translates to CASSLVRTGETQYF.

This clonotype was counted ten times or more. V and J are TRBV28 and TRBJ2-4, with TRBD2 identical over 13 bases. The germline V gene has CDR1 MDHEN and CDR2 SYDVKM. This CDR3 spans 16 amino acids. V dropped 8 bases and J dropped 5; count of bases not matched to a gene: 9. The CDR3 region is CASLRTSGRYQNIQYF. DNA for the CDR3: TGTGCCAGCCTCAGGACTAGCGGGAGATACCAAAACATTCAGTACTTC.

A few counts support this clonotype. V usage is TRBV20-1 and J usage is TRBJ2-7; D is perhaps TRBD2 (6 bases). The length of the CDR3 is 14 residues. Germline V gives CDR1 DFQATT, CDR2 SNEGSKA (reference sequence). Deletions cut 6 bases from V and 1 base from J, with 16 bases between. The DNA for the CDR3 is TGCAGTGCCCTCTCCCGCGGGGAATCCTACGAGCAGTACTTC. Encoded protein: CSALSRGESYEQYF.

The rearrangement joins TRBV29-1 to TRBJ2-7; 11 bases line up with TRBD1. V dropped 7 bases and J dropped 2; count of bases not matched to a gene: 4. The CDR3 consists of 13 residues. Per the germline V gene, CDR1 is SQVTM and CDR2 is ANQGSEA. CDR3 sequence (DNA): TGCAGCGCTGGGGGACAGGGGGCCTACGAGCAGTACTTC. This codes for CSAGGQGAYEQYF.

The rearrangement uses TRBV7-6 and TRBJ1-1; D is perhaps TRBD1 (5 bases). Germline loops: CDR1 SGHVS, CDR2 FNYEAQ. The CDR3 runs to 15 residues. V lost 5 bases and J 7 bases, leaving 20 bases between the germline ends. The CDR3 DNA follows: TGTGCCAGCAGCGAAGGGCAAGGGGCTCAAGGTGAAGCTTTCTTT. It translates to CASSEGQGAQGEAFF.

This sequence joins TRBV28 and TRBJ1-5; D is undetermined. Germline CDR1 is MDHEN and CDR2 is SYDVKM. V gave up 5 bases and J gave up 2 bases, with 7 bases separating them. The CDR3 runs 13 residues. The CDR3 DNA sequence: TGTGCCAGCAGTGAAGTTCGCAATCAGCCCCAGCATTTT. Its translation is CASSEVRNQPQHF.

V is TRBV7-9 and J is TRBJ1-1, with 9 bases lining up with TRBD1. The CDR3 loop spans 13 amino acids. With V trimmed by 5 bases and J by 7 bases, 5 bases remained unmatched. CDR1 and CDR2 from the germline V gene are SEHNR and FQNEAQ (reference sequence). In DNA, the CDR3 is TGTGCCAGCAGCCCACAGGGGGCTAATGAAGCTTTCTTT. This encodes CASSPQGANEAFF.

Details on this clonotype: Without the conserved terminal phenylalanine or tryptophan, this CDR3 likely stems from a read error. The CDR3 region is CASSLAAGMIYGYTL. The CDR3 coding sequence is TGTGCCAGCAGTTTGGCGGCAGGGATGATTTATGGCTACACCCTC. The rearrangement uses TRBV12-3 or TRBV12-4 and TRBJ1-2; a weak D match, TRBD1 (5 bases). The CDR3 consists of 15 residues. The V and J ends lost 3 bases and 5 bases respectively, with 16 bases between them.

The J gene is TRBJ2-7, the V gene TRBV5-1; 13 nucleotides align to TRBD2. Germline loops: CDR1 SGHRS, CDR2 YFSETQ. The V and J ends lost 4 bases and 7 bases, in that order; junction bases with no gene match: 11. The CDR3 runs 16 residues. This chain's CDR3 is CASSIRLAGGHLEQYF. The CDR3 coding sequence is TGCGCCAGCAGCATAAGACTAGCGGGAGGACACCTAGAGCAGTACTTC.

This clonotype was counted ten times or more. The chain combines TRBV29-1 with TRBJ1-2; 10 nucleotides match TRBD1. V was clipped by 6 bases and J by 4 bases; unmatched bases: 14. The germline CDR1 and CDR2 sequences are SQVTM and ANQGSEA. This CDR3 contains 16 residues. CDR3 loop: CSVPTGGAGGIYGYTF. Written as DNA, the CDR3 is TGCAGCGTCCCGACAGGGGGCGCCGGTGGAATCTATGGCTACACCTTC.

This chain connects TRBV19 to TRBJ1-2, with D possibly being TRBD1 (6 bases). Germline-derived CDR1 and CDR2 are LNHDA and SQIVND (reference sequence). V gave up 10 bases and J gave up 2 bases, with 14 bases separating them. The CDR3 runs 13 residues. CDR3 in amino acids: CATADSPNYGYTF. The DNA of the CDR3 is TGTGCCACAGCGGACAGTCCCAACTATGGCTACACCTTC.

This clonotype showed up many times. V is TRBV7-9 and J is TRBJ1-2; TRBD1 aligns across 10 bases. Trimming took 1 base from V and 4 from J; bases not matched to a gene: 3. Looked up from germline, CDR1 is SEHNR and CDR2 is FQNEAQ (reference sequence). The CDR3 spans 15 residues. The CDR3 DNA sequence: TGTGCCAGCAGCTTAGGGACAGGGGGTGGCTATGGCTACACCTTC. Translation gives CASSLGTGGGYGYTF.

The rearrangement uses TRBV20-1 and TRBJ2-6; D is tentatively TRBD1 or TRBD2 (5 bases each). V shed 6 bases and J shed 0 bases, with 12 bases lying between them. CDR1 and CDR2 (germline): DFQATT, SNEGSKA (reference sequence). CDR3 length: 15 residues. As DNA, the CDR3 is TGCAGTGCGGGACGACCAGACTCTGGGGCCAACGTCCTGACTTTC. This encodes CSAGRPDSGANVLTF.

The chain employs TRBV29-1 and TRBJ2-7, with TRBD1 identical over 7 bases. J was trimmed by 5 bases and V by 6 bases; bases with no gene match: 19. The CDR3 spans 16 residues. Per the germline V gene, CDR1 is SQVTM and CDR2 is ANQGSEA. This CDR3 is CSVSQGISIPGDEQYF. CDR3 sequence (DNA): TGCAGCGTCTCACAGGGGATCAGTATTCCTGGCGACGAGCAGTACTTC.

This clonotype is a singleton in its sample. The chain's CDR3 is CAWRIAGVLDTQYF. The CDR3 DNA follows: TGTGCCTGGAGAATAGCGGGAGTTTTAGATACGCAGTATTTT. The chain has TRBV30 and TRBJ2-3, with TRBD2 matching 9 bases. The CDR3 has 14 residues. Trimming at V came to 3 bases and at J to 5 bases, leaving 6 bases not matched to a gene. Per germline, CDR1 GTSNPN and CDR2 SVGIG (reference sequence).

The sample holds many counts of this clonotype. The V and J genes are TRBV28 and TRBJ1-4, with 8 bases that match TRBD1. Germline CDR1 MDHEN, CDR2 SYDVKM. The J segment lost 6 bases and the V segment lost 6 bases, leaving 6 bases of the junction unmatched. There are 14 residues in the CDR3. The CDR3 region has the DNA TGTGCCAGCAGCCAGCAGGGACAGGATGAAAAACTGTTTTTT. Translated: CASSQQGQDEKLFF.